These 5 T cell receptor beta chains were all obtained from the same sample, sequenced in a study of control samples from healthy donors and cancer patients. The protocol was immunoSEQ multiplex PCR, while the TCRdb copy is restricted to in-frame clones and leaves out a portion. The sample shows about 100,000 clones, 85% of them seen only once. Material for sequencing was blood. The receptors come from a man aged 30 to 39 in good health.

The V and J genes are TRBV7-9 and TRBJ2-2; no clear D gene. The CDR3 loop spans 13 amino acids. Trimming removed 8 bases at V and 4 bases at J, with 11 bases between. From germline, CDR1 is SEHNR and CDR2 FQNEAQ (reference sequence). The CDR3 coding sequence is TGTGCCAGCGAACGGTTCAGCACCGGGGAGCTGTTTTTT. It codes for CASERFSTGELFF.

This chain joins TRBV2 and TRBJ2-7; a weak D match, TRBD1 (5 bases). The CDR3 extends over 14 amino acids. V lost 4 bases, J lost 6 bases, and 16 bases lay in between. Germline CDR1 reads SNHLY; CDR2 reads FYNNEI. The CDR3 loop is CASSGADSLGEQYF. CDR3 sequence (DNA): TGTGCCAGCAGTGGGGCAGACAGTCTGGGCGAGCAGTACTTC.

CDR3 residues: CASSQEGSGGAEYEQYF. CDR3 bases: TGTGCCAGCAGTCAAGAGGGTAGCGGGGGGGCTGAGTACGAGCAGTACTTC. This rearrangement joins TRBV9 to TRBJ2-7; TRBD2 matches at 11 bases. Germline lookup yields CDR1 SGDLS and CDR2 YYNGEE. After removal of 5 bases from V and 4 bases from J, the junction contained 14 bases not matched to a gene. The CDR3 is 17 amino acids.

V usage is TRBV5-1 and J usage is TRBJ2-3; 8 bases are a match to TRBD1. V lost 0 bases and J lost 1; bases outside the gene matches: 10. The CDR3 is 18 amino acids. CDR1 and CDR2 (germline): SGHRS, YFSETQ. The CDR3 region is CASSLGFVQGAGTDTQYF. DNA for the CDR3: TGCGCCAGCAGCTTGGGATTTGTGCAGGGGGCCGGCACAGATACGCAGTATTTT.

The rearrangement joins TRBV6-6 to TRBJ1-5; the D is unclear. The CDR3 covers 11 residues. V gave up 8 bases and J gave up 7 bases, with 9 bases separating them. The germline CDR1 and CDR2 sequences are MNHNY and SVGAGI (reference sequence). CDR3 sequence reads: CASGPRQPQHF. The CDR3 DNA sequence: TGTGCCAGCGGCCCGAGGCAGCCCCAGCATTTT.